This T cell receptor beta chain was sequenced during a study of cytomegalovirus exposure and HLA in healthy donors. The study, taken as a whole, reports: According to the study, 150 to 200 TCR beta chains were cytomegalovirus-associated.

The primer mix had 60 Vbeta and 13 Jbeta primers. Sequencing was performed with immunoSEQ multiplex PCR; in TCRdb, only in-frame clones are kept and a portion is missing. The sample holds tens of thousands of clones. This CDR3 spans 15 amino acids. As to this clone: The antigen is not known.

The TCR was taken from a man aged 50 or older in good health and CMV-seropositive. Sequenced material: PBMCs. The chain has TRBV1 and TRBJ1-2. TRBV1 is designated a pseudogene. CDR3 amino acids: CTSSHPCYPNYGYTF. The CDR3 nucleotides read TGCACCAGCAGCCACCCATGCTACCCTAACTATGGCTACACCTTC.